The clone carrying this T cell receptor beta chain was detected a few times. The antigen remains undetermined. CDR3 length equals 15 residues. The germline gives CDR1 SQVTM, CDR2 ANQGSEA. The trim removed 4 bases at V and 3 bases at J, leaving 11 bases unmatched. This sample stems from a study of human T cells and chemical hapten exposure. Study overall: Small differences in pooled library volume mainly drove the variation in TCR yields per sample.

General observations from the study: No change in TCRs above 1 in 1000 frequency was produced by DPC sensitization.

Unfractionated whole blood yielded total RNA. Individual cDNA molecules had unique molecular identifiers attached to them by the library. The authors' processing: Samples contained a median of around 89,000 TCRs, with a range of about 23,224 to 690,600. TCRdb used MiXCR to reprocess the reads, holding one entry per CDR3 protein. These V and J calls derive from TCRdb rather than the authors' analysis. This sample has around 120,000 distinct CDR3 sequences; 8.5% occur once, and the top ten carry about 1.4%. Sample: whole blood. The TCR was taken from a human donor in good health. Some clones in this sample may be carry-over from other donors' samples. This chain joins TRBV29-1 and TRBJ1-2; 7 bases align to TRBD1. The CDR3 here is CSVGTPAGTDYGYTF. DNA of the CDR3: TGCAGCGTTGGCACCCCTGCCGGGACAGACTATGGCTACACCTTC.